This entry concerns a single T cell receptor beta chain. The data derive from a study of blood T cell repertoires in COVID-19. Background on the study: Samples came from the United States, Italy and Spain, spanning acute and convalescent COVID-19. PBMCs, B-cell-depleted T cells, or T cells provided the cDNA or gDNA that made up the material.

The authors' processing: Estimates of nucleated cell counts were drawn from the amplification of reference gene primers. Only in-frame clones appear in the TCRdb table, and some are missing; sequencing was by immunoSEQ multiplex PCR. The DNA gave D and trimming, while V, J and clone size come from that table. The table shows more than 85,000 clones, with approximately 84% occurring only once. The CDR3 sequence is 13 residues long. V was pared by 1 base and J by 6 bases, with 9 bases between. Germline CDR1 SGHAT, CDR2 FQNNGV. The chain couples TRBV11-2 to TRBJ1-1; D may be TRBD1 (5 bases). This TCR was sampled from a woman aged 55 to 70 with acute or convalescent COVID-19. The material sequenced was peripheral blood. CDR3 sequence: CASSLARAAEAFF. CDR3 nucleotide sequence: TGTGCCAGCAGCTTAGCCAGGGCGGCTGAAGCTTTCTTT.